The 26 T cell receptor beta chains presented below share a single source sample, sequenced in a study of T cells in Graves' hyperthyroidism and ophthalmopathy. It was RNA transcripts that yielded the amplified TCR beta CDR3 regions. Using the HTBI primer set, a first-round RT-PCR was run on the TCR CDR3. Via MiXCR, TCRdb re-called the multiplex PCR reads, giving one row per CDR3 protein. The sample yields hundreds of thousands of distinct CDR3 sequences, roughly an eighth seen once. The specimen sequenced was blood. The receptors come from a woman aged 18-29 years with Graves' hyperthyroidism.

This chain connects TRBV6-2 or TRBV6-3 to TRBJ1-5, with TRBD1 identical over 8 bases. V was clipped by 7 bases and J by 4 bases; unmatched bases: 6. The germline V gene has CDR1 MNHEY and CDR2 SVGEGT. CDR3 length: 14 residues. DNA of the CDR3: TGTGCCAGCAAGACAGGGGTGAGGAATCAGCCCCAGCATTTT. This codes for CASKTGVRNQPQHF.

This clonotype turned up a few times. A much larger clone lies a single base off, so this may be a read error. This chain links TRBV2 with TRBJ2-7; D is ambiguous. Germline V lookup: CDR1 SNHLY, CDR2 FYNNEI. V was shortened by 5 bases and J by 4 bases, with 6 bases between the two germline ends. The CDR3 has 11 amino acids. The CDR3 coding sequence is TGTGCCAGCAGTAGAAAATACGAGCAGTACTTC. It specifies CASSRKYEQYF.

The sample holds many counts of this clonotype. The rearrangement uses TRBV3-1 and TRBJ2-2, with a possible D match to TRBD1 (6 bases). The CDR3 spans 16 residues. Trimming took 3 bases from V and 7 from J, leaving 18 bases between them. CDR1 is LGHDT and CDR2 is YNNKEL in the germline V gene (reference sequence). The CDR3 DNA is TGTGCCAGCAGCCACCACGACCAGGGGAGTGACGGGGAGCTGTTTTTT. As protein: CASSHHDQGSDGELFF.

This clonotype occurred a few times. The chain uses TRBV9 and TRBJ2-2; 10 bases map to TRBD2. This CDR3 comprises 16 residues. J was trimmed by 4 bases and V by 0 bases; bases with no gene match: 3. CDR1 is SGDLS and CDR2 is YYNGEE in the germline V gene. CDR3 loop: CASSVGTSGATGELFF. The CDR3 nucleotides are TGTGCCAGCAGCGTAGGTACTAGCGGGGCCACCGGGGAGCTGTTTTTT. Full variable domain (missing parts from reference TRBV9 and TRBJ2-2): DSGVTQTPKHLITATGQRVTLRCSPRSGDLSVYWYQQSLDQGLQFLIQYYNGEERAKGNILERFSAQQFPDLHSELNLSSLELGDSALYFCASSVGTSGATGELFFGEGSRLTVL.

This clonotype was seen at least ten times. The chain combines TRBV12-3 or TRBV12-4 with TRBJ1-4; D possibly corresponds to TRBD1 (5 bases). The V and J ends lost 6 bases and 7 bases respectively, with 12 bases between them. CDR3 length: 13 amino acids. DNA for the CDR3: TGTGCCAGCAGGGTAGGGACGAGTGAAAAACTGTTTTTT. Translation gives CASRVGTSEKLFF.

This clonotype was picked up many times. The rearrangement joins TRBV5-1 to TRBJ1-1; the D gene is possibly TRBD1 (5 bases). Germline values: CDR1 SGHRS, CDR2 YFSETQ. Trimming removed 0 bases from V and 10 bases from J, with 19 bases in between. The CDR3 runs to 15 residues. The CDR3 reads CASSLAVGQARGAFF. CDR3 coding DNA: TGCGCCAGCAGCTTGGCAGTTGGGCAGGCAAGGGGAGCTTTCTTT.

The CDR3 spells CASRETGGDYGYTF. Written as DNA, the CDR3 is TGTGCCAGCAGAGAGACAGGGGGCGACTATGGCTACACCTTC. The chain joins TRBV6-1 to TRBJ1-2; 10 bases align to TRBD1. Germline CDR1 reads MNHNS; CDR2 reads SASEGT. The length of the CDR3 is 14 residues. Trimming cost V 6 bases and J 3 bases; bases outside gene matches: 4.

J is TRBJ2-1 and V is TRBV4-3; 10 bases match TRBD2. The CDR3 spans 21 residues. With V trimmed by 3 bases and J by 0 bases, 17 bases remained unmatched. CDR1 and CDR2 from the germline V gene are LGHNA and YSLEER. The CDR3 coding sequence is TGCGCCAGCAGCCATTTAAGGGCTAGCGGGAGCCGTTTCGGCTCCTACAATGAGCAGTTCTTC. As protein: CASSHLRASGSRFGSYNEQFF.

The V and J genes are TRBV6-5 and TRBJ1-1, with TRBD1 as a possible D gene (5 bases). Germline CDR1 MNHEY, CDR2 SVGAGI. CDR3 length equals 15 residues. V was trimmed by 2 bases and J by 1 base, leaving 11 bases between them. The CDR3 region is CASSYGGGRNTEAFF. CDR3 coding DNA: TGTGCCAGCAGTTACGGGGGAGGACGGAACACTGAAGCTTTCTTT.

The sample holds a few counts of this clonotype. The chain carries TRBV10-1 and TRBJ2-5; TRBD2 matches 14 bases. The CDR3 is made up of 15 amino acids. Germline values: CDR1 WNHNN, CDR2 SYGVQD (reference sequence). Trimming cost V 5 bases and J 7 bases; bases outside gene matches: 6. CDR3 sequence: CASSPGTSGGRTQYF. CDR3 nucleotide sequence: TGCGCCAGCAGTCCGGGGACTAGCGGGGGCCGGACCCAGTACTTC.

This clonotype was recorded many times. This chain connects TRBV3-1 to TRBJ2-5, with TRBD2 matching 7 bases. CDR3 length equals 14 residues. V shed 7 bases and J 5 bases; nucleotides not matched to a gene: 10. Germline V lookup: CDR1 LGHDT, CDR2 YNNKEL (reference sequence). The DNA for the CDR3 is TGTGCCAGCATCCCAGGGAGCGGGGAGGAGACCCAGTACTTC. This encodes CASIPGSGEETQYF.

This clonotype was seen many times. The chain links TRBV7-2 to TRBJ2-2, with TRBD1 identical over 7 bases. Germline V CDR1 and CDR2: SGHTA, FQGNSA. This CDR3 has 16 amino acids. Unmatched junction bases numbered 7, after V lost 3 bases and J lost 3 bases. This chain's CDR3 is CASSFSGGIDTGELFF. CDR3 coding DNA: TGTGCCAGCAGCTTTTCAGGGGGAATTGACACCGGGGAGCTGTTTTTT.

This clonotype was observed many times. V gene TRBV28 combines with J gene TRBJ2-3, with a possible D match to TRBD1 (5 bases). The CDR3 contains 16 residues. V was pared by 1 base and J by 1 base, with 12 bases between. Germline V lookup: CDR1 MDHEN, CDR2 SYDVKM. CDR3 DNA: TGTGCCAGCAGTTTATTGGGGCCACGGGGCACAGATACGCAGTATTTT. Translating gives CASSLLGPRGTDTQYF. The full variable domain, rest sourced from reference TRBV28 and TRBJ2-3, is DVKVTQSSRYLVKRTGEKVFLECVQDMDHENMFWYRQDPGLGLRLIYFSYDVKMKEKGDIPEGYSVSREKKERFSLILESASTNQTSMYLCASSLLGPRGTDTQYFGPGTRLTVL.

The CDR3, as DNA: TGTGCCAGCCTCCTGGACAGGGACCACGAGCAGTACTTC. It translates to CASLLDRDHEQYF. The genes are TRBV2 and TRBJ2-7, with TRBD1 matching over 8 bases. CDR3 size: 13 residues. The J segment lost 5 bases and the V segment lost 8 bases, leaving 8 bases of the junction unmatched. Germline V gives CDR1 SNHLY, CDR2 FYNNEI. Combining the CDR3 with reference TRBV2 and TRBJ2-7 gives the whole variable domain EPEVTQTPSHQVTQMGQEVILRCVPISNHLYFYWYRQILGQKVEFLVSFYNNEISEKSEIFDDQFSVERPDGSNFTLKIRSTKLEDSAMYFCASLLDRDHEQYFGPGTRLTVT.

This clonotype was observed many times. V is TRBV30 and J is TRBJ2-7; D is unresolved. The germline V gene encodes CDR1 GTSNPN and CDR2 SVGIG (reference sequence). The CDR3 has 15 amino acids. V was cut by 0 bases and J by 1 base, with 13 bases left in between. DNA for the CDR3: TGTGCCTGGAGTGTCAACGTGAATCCTTCCTACGAGCAGTACTTC. Translating gives CAWSVNVNPSYEQYF.

The chain combines TRBV19 with TRBJ2-7, with 9 positions matching TRBD2. The CDR3 is 16 residues long. Trimming at V came to 6 bases and at J to 1 base, leaving 10 bases not matched to a gene. Germline V CDR1 and CDR2: LNHDA, SQIVND (reference sequence). CDR3: CASRRGLAIGSYEQYF. The CDR3 region has the DNA TGTGCCAGTAGGCGTGGACTAGCGATCGGATCCTACGAGCAGTACTTC.

The table lists this clonotype with many counts. This sequence joins TRBV4-3 and TRBJ2-3; D may be TRBD2 (5 bases). Trimming left V 0 bases short and J 2 bases short, with 9 bases between. Germline CDR1 is LGHNA and CDR2 is YSLEER. The CDR3 totals 15 residues. The CDR3 spells CASSQDAGSTDTQYF. The CDR3, as DNA: TGCGCCAGCAGCCAAGATGCGGGTTCCACAGATACGCAGTATTTT.

This clonotype has ten or more counts. The CDR3 DNA follows: TGTGCCACCAGCGCAATTCGGGGGGGCCGTGAAGAGACCCAGTACTTC. Translating gives CATSAIRGGREETQYF. The chain couples TRBV24-1 to TRBJ2-5, with TRBD2 identical over 8 bases. The CDR3 is 16 amino acids. V dropped 7 bases and J dropped 3; count of bases not matched to a gene: 12. Germline CDR1 reads KGHDR; CDR2 reads SFDVKD.

Many counts were recorded for this clonotype. The chain combines TRBV28 with TRBJ2-2, with 9 nucleotides matching TRBD2. The trim removed 1 base at V and 1 base at J, leaving 10 bases unmatched. The CDR3 spans 19 residues. From germline, CDR1 is MDHEN and CDR2 SYDVKM. The CDR3 nucleotides are TGTGCCAGCAGTTTATACCTCCCATCGACTAGCGGGAACACCGGGGAGCTGTTTTTT. Protein: CASSLYLPSTSGNTGELFF.

At least ten counts were recorded for this clonotype. This sequence joins TRBV20-1 and TRBJ2-1, with 8 positions matching TRBD2. Germline assignment: CDR1 DFQATT and CDR2 SNEGSKA (reference sequence). V gave up 1 base and J gave up 4 bases; unmatched junction bases: 6. The CDR3 has 15 residues. DNA for the CDR3: TGCAGTGCTAGAGTCCCGACTAGCGCTTACAATGAGCAGTTCTTC. This codes for CSARVPTSAYNEQFF.

This clonotype showed up just a few times. The chain combines TRBV7-8 with TRBJ2-7; possible D gene TRBD1, 6 bases. Germline V CDR1 and CDR2: SGHVS, FQNEAQ. The CDR3 spans 14 residues. Trimming pared 5 bases from V and 2 bases from J, leaving 13 bases between. CDR3 sequence: CASSPDSHTYEQYF. The DNA for the CDR3 is TGTGCCAGCAGCCCGGACAGCCATACCTACGAGCAGTACTTC. The entire variable domain, with the rest obtained from reference TRBV7-8 and TRBJ2-7, is as follows: GAGVSQSPRYKVAKRGQDVALRCDPISGHVSLFWYQQALGQGPEFLTYFQNEAQLDKSGLPSDRFFAERPEGSVSTLKIQRTQQEDSAVYLCASSPDSHTYEQYFGPGTRLTVT.

There are many counts of this clonotype. The V and J genes are TRBV6-1 and TRBJ2-1; possibly TRBD2 for D (6 bases). The CDR3 is 14 residues long. V lost 11 bases, J lost 9 bases, and 23 bases lay in between. Germline V gives CDR1 MNHNS, CDR2 SASEGT. The CDR3 protein is CAGDRDSGVGEQFF. CDR3 bases: TGTGCCGGCGACCGGGACTCCGGAGTGGGTGAGCAGTTCTTC.

DNA for the CDR3: TGTGCCAGCAGCCAAGGTTTACTATCCGAAAACACCATATATTTT. Its protein product is CASSQGLLSENTIYF. The rearrangement uses TRBV4-2 and TRBJ1-3; D gene uncertain. The V gene lost 1 base and the J gene lost 6 bases, with 13 bases spanning the gap. The length of the CDR3 is 15 residues. Looked up from germline, CDR1 is LGHNA and CDR2 is YNFKEQ.

The V call is TRBV19, the J call TRBJ1-5, with D perhaps matching TRBD1 (6 bases). Germline CDR1 and CDR2: LNHDA and SQIVND (reference sequence). This CDR3 contains 16 residues. Trimming pared 3 bases from V and 4 bases from J, leaving 16 bases between. The CDR3 sequence: CASSIGQTGQNQPQHF. In DNA, the CDR3 is TGTGCCAGTAGTATTGGACAAACAGGGCAGAATCAGCCCCAGCATTTT.

In this sample, this clonotype turned up once. With a much larger clone just one base away, this may be a read error. This chain's CDR3 is CASSFPPGQGFETQYF. CDR3 DNA sequence: TGTGCCAGCAGTTTCCCCCCGGGACAGGGCTTTGAGACCCAGTACTTC. The rearrangement uses TRBV28 and TRBJ2-5; 9 nucleotides align to TRBD1. This CDR3 has 16 residues. Trimming removed 3 bases from V and 5 bases from J; junction bases left unmatched: 10. CDR1 MDHEN and CDR2 SYDVKM come from the germline V gene.

The sample holds many counts of this clonotype. The chain uses TRBV7-9 and TRBJ1-2; D uncertain. The CDR3 has 15 amino acids. Trimming cost V 4 bases and J 0 bases, with 12 bases left between them. In germline, CDR1 is SEHNR, CDR2 FQNEAQ (reference sequence). The CDR3 spells CASSSSDGPNYGYTF. CDR3 bases: TGTGCCAGCAGCTCCTCGGACGGCCCTAACTATGGCTACACCTTC.